The entry below gives a single T cell receptor beta chain sequence along with its context. The antigen is not known. V was pared by 2 bases and J by 7 bases, with 11 bases between. The CDR3 loop spans 14 amino acids. Germline values: CDR1 SGHAT, CDR2 FQNNGV. This entry comes from a study of shared clonotypes between healthy human individuals. TCRdb keeps only in-frame clones here, not all; method: immunoSEQ multiplex PCR. The profile shows a few hundred thousand clones, 87% of them singletons. Broader study findings: Among donors, sharing of clonotypes was expected to be affected by sequencing depth.

Source material: memory CD8+ T cells sorted from blood. The sample's subset: CD45RO+ cells pooled with CCR7-negative TemRA cells. The chain couples TRBV11-2 to TRBJ1-4; D unresolved. The receptor comes from a man aged 18 to 30 in good health. In DNA, the CDR3 is TGTGCCAGCAGCTTATCCGGGCCGAGTGAAAAACTGTTTTTT. This sequence encodes CASSLSGPSEKLFF.